Below are 28 T cell receptor beta chains sequenced from a single sample in a study of CD8+ T cells in alopecia areata. Treatment denoted: oral pan-JAK inhibitor, 5-10 mg twice daily. RNA was isolated and reverse transcribed to cDNA, the sequencing template. Here immunoSEQ multiplex PCR was the method, and the copy in TCRdb shows in-frame clones only, minus some. The repertoire holds fewer than 250,000 clones, with roughly two fifths as singletons. This specimen consisted of CD4+ T cells sorted from blood, obtained between weeks 30 and 35, from a patient treated with tofacitinib. These receptors all come from a human donor with alopecia areata.

V gene TRBV6-5 combines with J gene TRBJ1-1; 7 bases match TRBD1. The CDR3 runs to 14 residues. Trimming took 5 bases from V and 1 from J; bases not matched to a gene: 4. Germline assignment: CDR1 MNHEY and CDR2 SVGAGI. In DNA, the CDR3 is TGTGCCAGCAGTGCCCGGGACAGGAACACTGAAGCTTTCTTT. Its translation is CASSARDRNTEAFF.

V and J are TRBV19 and TRBJ1-6; D gene uncertain. V was trimmed by 6 bases and J by 7 bases, leaving 13 bases between them. The CDR3 is made up of 14 amino acids. Germline CDR1 reads LNHDA; CDR2 reads SQIVND (reference sequence). CDR3 protein: CASSLGMKNSPLHF. The CDR3 coding sequence is TGTGCCAGTAGCCTGGGGATGAAGAATTCACCCCTCCACTTT.

The V call is TRBV7-8, the J call TRBJ2-2; D gene uncertain. The germline CDR1 and CDR2 sequences are SGHVS and FQNEAQ. V was pared by 3 bases and J by 4 bases, with 15 bases between. This CDR3 spans 16 amino acids. Here the CDR3 DNA reads TGTGCCAGCAGCTTGACTCGTGTTCCGAGCACCGGGGAGCTGTTTTTT. It is translated as CASSLTRVPSTGELFF.

The V and J genes are TRBV6-6 and TRBJ2-7, with unresolved D. This CDR3 spans 12 amino acids. The germline V and J ends were trimmed by 6 bases and 3 bases, with 9 bases remaining between them. Per germline, CDR1 MNHNY and CDR2 SVGAGI (reference sequence). CDR3 in amino acids: CASRDGVYEQYF. The CDR3 DNA reads as TGTGCCAGCAGGGACGGAGTCTACGAGCAGTACTTC.

This clone was picked up a small number of times. V is TRBV21-1 and J is TRBJ2-1; TRBD2 is the table's D call and was not checked against the DNA. TRBV21-1 is labeled a pseudogene. This CDR3 contains 16 residues. The CDR3 protein is CASIPPGTSGNNEQFF. The CDR3 DNA follows: TGTGCCAGCATCCCCCCTGGGACTAGCGGGAACAATGAGCAGTTCTTC.

This clone was seen only a few times. This chain joins TRBV7-2 and TRBJ2-3, with 11 positions matching TRBD2. The CDR3 loop spans 16 amino acids. Germline-derived CDR1 and CDR2 are SGHTA and FQGNSA. With 4 bases clipped from V and 5 bases from J, the junction kept 8 bases outside the gene matches. CDR3 loop: CASSSVLAGGRDTQYF. The CDR3 DNA sequence: TGTGCCAGCAGCTCGGTCCTAGCGGGAGGACGAGATACGCAGTATTTT.

The V gene is TRBV30, the J gene TRBJ2-2; D gene unclear. Germline lookup yields CDR1 GTSNPN and CDR2 SVGIG (reference sequence). This CDR3 region has 14 residues. The germline V and J ends were trimmed by 4 bases and 0 bases, with 9 bases remaining between them. The CDR3 DNA reads TGTGCCTGGAATAGTAGGGCGAACACCGGGGAGCTGTTTTTT. It specifies CAWNSRANTGELFF.

The chain recombines TRBV6-1 with TRBJ1-2; D gene ambiguous. The germline gives CDR1 MNHNS, CDR2 SASEGT. This CDR3 is built from 14 residues. Trimming shortened V by 6 bases and J by 2 bases, and 13 bases separated the two germline ends. This CDR3 is CASRTSSINYGYTF. In nucleotides, the CDR3 is TGTGCCAGCAGGACTAGTTCCATCAACTATGGCTACACCTTC.

Details on this clone: This specimen includes other DNA sequences encoding the same CDR3. This chain uses TRBV6-5 with TRBJ2-7; D ambiguous. From germline, CDR1 is MNHEY and CDR2 SVGAGI. Trimming cost V 2 bases and J 3 bases, with 5 bases left between them. The CDR3 has 12 amino acids. CDR3: CASSYDGYEQYF. CDR3 nucleotides: TGTGCCAGCAGTTACGACGGCTACGAGCAGTACTTC.

The rearrangement joins TRBV19 to TRBJ1-2; 9 bases map to TRBD1. The CDR3 loop spans 15 amino acids. J gave up 3 bases and V 7 bases, and 9 bases lay outside the gene matches. Per germline, CDR1 LNHDA and CDR2 SQIVND (reference sequence). This chain's CDR3 is CASTPRQGGDYGYTF. In nucleotides, the CDR3 is TGTGCCAGTACCCCTCGACAGGGGGGAGACTATGGCTACACCTTC.

The chain links TRBV6-5 to TRBJ2-3; maybe TRBD1 (5 bases). Trimming pared 0 bases from V and 0 bases from J, leaving 7 bases between. This CDR3 has 15 amino acids. Per germline, CDR1 MNHEY and CDR2 SVGAGI. CDR3 residues: CASSYSPGSTDTQYF. In nucleotides, the CDR3 is TGTGCCAGCAGTTACTCCCCAGGGAGCACAGATACGCAGTATTTT.

The chain recombines TRBV2 with TRBJ2-3; D perhaps matches TRBD1 (5 bases). Germline assignment: CDR1 SNHLY and CDR2 FYNNEI. Trimming removed 7 bases at V and 3 bases at J, with 8 bases between. The CDR3 is 12 residues long. The CDR3 nucleotides are TGTGCCAGCATTACAGGAACAGATACGCAGTATTTT. Translated: CASITGTDTQYF.

The chain carries TRBV30 and TRBJ2-2, with D hard to call. This CDR3 has 12 residues. Trimming shortened V by 4 bases and J by 1 base, and 4 bases separated the two germline ends. Germline loops: CDR1 GTSNPN, CDR2 SVGIG (reference sequence). CDR3 in DNA: TGTGCCTGGACCAAGAACACCGGGGAGCTGTTTTTT. It codes for CAWTKNTGELFF.

The chain has TRBV4-1 and TRBJ1-6; possible D gene TRBD1, 6 bases. This CDR3 has 19 residues. Germline CDR1 and CDR2: MGHRA and YSYEKL. V was clipped by 4 bases and J by 0 bases, with 19 bases between them. CDR3 in amino acids: CASSRRGMNTSSYNSPLHF. The CDR3 DNA is TGCGCCAGCAGCCGGAGGGGGATGAACACGAGCTCCTATAATTCACCCCTCCACTTT.

This clone has only a few counts. Other DNA sequences from this sample encode an identical CDR3 as well. The chain links TRBV20-1 to TRBJ2-1, with D possibly matching TRBD2 (6 bases). CDR1 is DFQATT and CDR2 is SNEGSKA in the germline V gene (reference sequence). The CDR3 sequence is 11 residues long. Trimming pared 5 bases from V and 7 bases from J, leaving 9 bases between. DNA for the CDR3: TGCAGTGCTGGACGGGGGAATGAGCAGTTCTTC. Amino acid sequence: CSAGRGNEQFF.

The CDR3 sequence is CASSYEGRNTEAFF. As DNA, the CDR3 is TGTGCCAGCAGTTACGAGGGGCGGAACACTGAAGCTTTCTTT. The rearrangement uses TRBV6-5 and TRBJ1-1, with a tentative D call TRBD1 (5 bases). There are 14 residues in the CDR3. Trimming shortened V by 2 bases and J by 1 base, and 8 bases separated the two germline ends. Germline V gene lookup returns CDR1 MNHEY and CDR2 SVGAGI.

The genes are TRBV11-2 and TRBJ2-3; 10 bases fit TRBD2. This CDR3 has 18 amino acids. Germline V lookup: CDR1 SGHAT, CDR2 FQNNGV. V gave up 6 bases and J gave up 1 base; unmatched junction bases: 13. Here the CDR3 DNA reads TGTGCCAGCAGAACAATTAAATCTAGCGGGAGTGGCACAGATACGCAGTATTTT. It translates to CASRTIKSSGSGTDTQYF.

The chain joins TRBV7-3 to TRBJ2-3; D ambiguous. The length of the CDR3 is 15 residues. V shed 0 bases and J shed 0 bases, with 7 bases lying between them. In germline, CDR1 is SGHTA, CDR2 FQGTGA. CDR3: CASSLTGSSTDTQYF. The CDR3 DNA reads TGTGCCAGCAGCTTAACTGGCAGTAGCACAGATACGCAGTATTTT.

This chain connects TRBV30 to TRBJ2-7; D is perhaps TRBD2 (5 bases). The CDR3 spans 13 residues. V lost 5 bases and J 1 base, leaving 12 bases between the germline ends. Per germline, CDR1 GTSNPN and CDR2 SVGIG (reference sequence). The CDR3 spells CAWRGSVSYEQYF. For the CDR3, the DNA is TGTGCCTGGCGGGGTAGCGTATCCTACGAGCAGTACTTC.

The chain is built from TRBV7-8 and TRBJ2-5; D remains ambiguous. The CDR3 is made up of 12 amino acids. Germline V gives CDR1 SGHVS, CDR2 FQNEAQ. V was cut by 0 bases and J by 5 bases, with 4 bases left in between. DNA of the CDR3: TGTGCCAGCAGCTTAGCGCGGGAGACCCAGTACTTC. It yields the protein CASSLARETQYF. Based on the CDR3 plus reference TRBV7-8 and TRBJ2-5, the full variable domain is GAGVSQSPRYKVAKRGQDVALRCDPISGHVSLFWYQQALGQGPEFLTYFQNEAQLDKSGLPSDRFFAERPEGSVSTLKIQRTQQEDSAVYLCASSLARETQYFGPGTRLLVL.

This clone was observed a few times. V is TRBV30 and J is TRBJ2-1; D not resolved. The CDR3 extends over 13 amino acids. With 2 bases removed from V and 4 bases from J, the gap between germline ends came to 9 bases. Per the germline V gene, CDR1 is GTSNPN and CDR2 is SVGIG (reference sequence). CDR3 sequence reads: CAWSLPPYNEQFF. The CDR3 nucleotides read TGTGCCTGGAGTCTTCCGCCTTACAATGAGCAGTTCTTC. The variable domain in full, completed from reference TRBV30 and TRBJ2-1, reads SQTIHQWPATLVQPVGSPLSLECTVEGTSNPNLYWYRQAAGRGLQLLFYSVGIGQISSEVPQNLSASRPQDRQFILSSKKLLLSDSGFYLCAWSLPPYNEQFFGPGTRLTVL.

The chain carries TRBV30 and TRBJ1-1; 9 bases align to TRBD1. Trimming cost V 1 base and J 0 bases; bases outside gene matches: 9. The CDR3 loop spans 17 amino acids. The germline V gene encodes CDR1 GTSNPN and CDR2 SVGIG (reference sequence). The CDR3 nucleotides are TGTGCCTGGAGTGCCATGGGACAGGGAACGATGAACACTGAAGCTTTCTTT. The encoded protein is CAWSAMGQGTMNTEAFF.

The table lists this clone with a few counts. DNA of the CDR3: TGTGCCAGCAGCACCCGGGGCGGAGATCAAGAGACCCAGTACTTC. It specifies CASSTRGGDQETQYF. The chain links TRBV9 to TRBJ2-5; D may be TRBD1 or TRBD2 (5 bases each). With 4 bases removed from V and 2 bases from J, the gap between germline ends came to 15 bases. Per the germline V gene, CDR1 is SGDLS and CDR2 is YYNGEE. The CDR3 spans 15 residues. Variable domain in full (rest from reference TRBV9 and TRBJ2-5): DSGVTQTPKHLITATGQRVTLRCSPRSGDLSVYWYQQSLDQGLQFLIQYYNGEERAKGNILERFSAQQFPDLHSELNLSSLELGDSALYFCASSTRGGDQETQYFGPGTRLLVL.

This clone has only a few counts. The rearrangement links TRBV5-6 to TRBJ2-7, with 10 bases that match TRBD1. Per the germline V gene, CDR1 is SGHDT and CDR2 is YYEEEE. The CDR3 consists of 15 residues. V trimming: 4 bases; J trimming: 1 base; junction bases outside the gene matches: 5. CDR3 nucleotides: TGTGCCAGCAGCGGGACAGGGGTCCTTTCCTACGAGCAGTACTTC. Its protein is CASSGTGVLSYEQYF.

The table lists this clone with a few counts. The chain combines TRBV7-3 with TRBJ1-1; D might be TRBD1 (5 bases). The V and J ends lost 2 bases and 1 base respectively, with 5 bases between them. In germline, CDR1 is SGHTA, CDR2 FQGTGA. The CDR3 extends over 13 amino acids. For the CDR3, the DNA is TGTGCCAGCAGCTTAGACAGGAACACTGAAGCTTTCTTT. Translating gives CASSLDRNTEAFF.

V gene TRBV30 combines with J gene TRBJ2-6; D not certain. V was pared by 2 bases and J by 1 base, with 9 bases between. Germline CDR1 reads GTSNPN; CDR2 reads SVGIG (reference sequence). The CDR3 is made up of 15 amino acids. The CDR3 here is CAWSRSHSGANVLTF. The CDR3 nucleotides read TGTGCCTGGAGTCGTTCGCATTCTGGGGCCAACGTCCTGACTTTC.

The chain is built from TRBV7-9 and TRBJ2-4, with a tentative D call TRBD1 (5 bases). Trimming took off 4 bases at V and 2 bases at J, with 12 bases between the two ends. Germline CDR1 reads SEHNR; CDR2 reads FQNEAQ (reference sequence). This CDR3 has 15 residues. This chain's CDR3 is CASSSNQGSKNIQYF. The CDR3 bases are TGTGCCAGCAGCTCGAATCAGGGATCCAAAAACATTCAGTACTTC.

This chain joins TRBV29-1 and TRBJ2-4, with D unresolved. Germline values: CDR1 SQVTM, CDR2 ANQGSEA. Trimming removed 6 bases from V and 0 bases from J, with 9 bases in between. The CDR3 spans 13 residues. CDR3 DNA sequence: TGCAGCGTGTTTTGGGTAGCCAAAAACATTCAGTACTTC. Translating gives CSVFWVAKNIQYF.